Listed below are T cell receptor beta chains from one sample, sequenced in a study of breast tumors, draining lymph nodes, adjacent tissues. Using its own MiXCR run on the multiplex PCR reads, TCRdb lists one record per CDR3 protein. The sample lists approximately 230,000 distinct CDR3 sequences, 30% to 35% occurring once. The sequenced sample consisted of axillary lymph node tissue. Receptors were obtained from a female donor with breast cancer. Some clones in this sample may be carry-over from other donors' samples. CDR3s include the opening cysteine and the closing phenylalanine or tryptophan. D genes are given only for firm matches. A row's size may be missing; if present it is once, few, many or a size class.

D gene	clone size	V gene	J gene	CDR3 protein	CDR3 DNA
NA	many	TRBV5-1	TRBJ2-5	CASSLESRVETQYF	TGCGCCAGCAGCTTGGAATCAAGAGTTGAGACCCAGTACTTC
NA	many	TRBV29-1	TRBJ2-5	CSVASDAQGETQYF	TGCAGCGTTGCATCCGACGCTCAGGGGGAGACCCAGTACTTC
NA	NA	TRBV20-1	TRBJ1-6	CSASPDRPYNSPLHF	TGCAGTGCTAGCCCGGACAGACCCTATAATTCACCCCTCCACTTT
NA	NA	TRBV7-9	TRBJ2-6	CASSPDIGANVLTF	TGTGCCAGCAGCCCGGACATTGGGGCCAACGTCCTGACTTTC
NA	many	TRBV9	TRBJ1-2	CASSRPRDLNYGYTF	TGTGCCAGCAGCAGACCGCGGGACCTAAACTATGGCTACACCTTC
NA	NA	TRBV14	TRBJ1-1	CASSLASGGHTEAFF	TGTGCCAGCAGCTTGGCTTCGGGGGGTCACACTGAAGCTTTCTTT
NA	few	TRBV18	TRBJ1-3	CASTTGSGNTIYF	TGTGCCAGCACAACTGGCTCTGGAAACACCATATATTTT
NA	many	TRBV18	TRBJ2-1	CASSPRQNNEQFF	TGTGCCAGCTCGCCACGACAGAACAATGAGCAGTTCTTC
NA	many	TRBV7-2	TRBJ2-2	CASSPYTGELFF	TGTGCCAGCAGCCCGTACACCGGGGAGCTGTTTTTT
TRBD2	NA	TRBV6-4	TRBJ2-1	CASSHSRGGNNEQFF	TGTGCCAGCAGTCACTCACGGGGGGGCAACAATGAGCAGTTCTTC
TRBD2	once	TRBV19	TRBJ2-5	CASSLGGGTQYF	TGTGCCAGCAGCCTCGGGGGGGGGACCCAGTACTTC
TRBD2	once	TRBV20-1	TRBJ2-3	CSARLRLLAGGTDTQYF	TGCAGTGCTAGGTTGCGGTTACTAGCGGGTGGGACAGATACGCAGTATTTT
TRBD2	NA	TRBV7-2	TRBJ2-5	CASSSVAGGTRETQYF	TGTGCCAGCAGCTCCGTAGCGGGAGGGACGAGAGAGACCCAGTACTTC